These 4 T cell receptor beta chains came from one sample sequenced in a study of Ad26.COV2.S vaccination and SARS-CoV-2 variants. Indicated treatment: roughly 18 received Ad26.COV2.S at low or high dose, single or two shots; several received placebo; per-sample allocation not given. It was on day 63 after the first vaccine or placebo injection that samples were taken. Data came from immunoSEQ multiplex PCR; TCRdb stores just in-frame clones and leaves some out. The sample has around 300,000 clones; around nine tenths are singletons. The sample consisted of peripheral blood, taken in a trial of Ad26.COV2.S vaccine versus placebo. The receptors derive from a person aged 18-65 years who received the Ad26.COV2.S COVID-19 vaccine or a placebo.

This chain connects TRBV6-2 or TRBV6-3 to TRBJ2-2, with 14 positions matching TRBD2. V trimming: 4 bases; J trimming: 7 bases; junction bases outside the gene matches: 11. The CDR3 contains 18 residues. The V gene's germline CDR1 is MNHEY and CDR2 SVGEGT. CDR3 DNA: TGTGCCAGCAGTTCGGGACTAGCGGGAGTGCAGGGTGGCGGGGAGCTGTTTTTT. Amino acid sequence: CASSSGLAGVQGGGELFF.

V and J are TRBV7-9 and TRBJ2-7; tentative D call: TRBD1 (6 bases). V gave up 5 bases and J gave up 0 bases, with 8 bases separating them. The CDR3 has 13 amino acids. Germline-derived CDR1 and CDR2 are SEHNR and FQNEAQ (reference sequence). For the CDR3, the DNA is TGTGCCAGCAGCGGGGACAACTCCTACGAGCAGTACTTC. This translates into CASSGDNSYEQYF.

CDR3 loop: CASSSTSGRDTQYF. The CDR3 DNA is TGTGCCAGCAGTTCGACTAGCGGGAGAGATACGCAGTATTTT. The chain links TRBV7-9 to TRBJ2-3, with 12 bases lining up with TRBD2. Germline V gene lookup returns CDR1 SEHNR and CDR2 FQNEAQ (reference sequence). Unmatched junction bases numbered 3, after V lost 6 bases and J lost 5 bases. The CDR3 runs to 14 residues.

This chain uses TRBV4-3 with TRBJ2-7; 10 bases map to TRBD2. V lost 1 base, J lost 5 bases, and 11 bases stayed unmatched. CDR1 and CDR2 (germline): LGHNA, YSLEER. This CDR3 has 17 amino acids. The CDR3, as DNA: TGCGCCAGCAGCCAAGCCCCTAGCGGGAGAGAAGGCCACGAGCAGTACTTC. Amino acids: CASSQAPSGREGHEQYF.